The next 10 T cell receptor beta chains were all read from a single sample in a study of neoadjuvant anti-PD-1 for oral cavity cancer. Assay used: immunoSEQ multiplex PCR; TCRdb lists only in-frame clones, some missing. The profile covers around 62,000 clones, with roughly 80% appearing a single time and 2% to 3% taken by the ten largest. Sequencing used PBMCs, obtained before nivolumab (anti-PD-1) treatment. These receptor sequences come from a person between 40 and 80 years old with oral cavity squamous cell carcinoma.

The chain joins TRBV7-2 to TRBJ1-5; maybe TRBD1 (5 bases). V was clipped by 1 base and J by 2 bases, with 6 bases between them. In germline, CDR1 is SGHTA, CDR2 FQGNSA. This CDR3 comprises 14 residues. CDR3: CASSLGGRNQPQHF. CDR3 nucleotides: TGTGCCAGCAGCTTAGGGGGACGCAATCAGCCCCAGCATTTT.

The rearrangement joins TRBV28 to TRBJ1-1; D may be TRBD1 (5 bases). Germline V CDR1 and CDR2: MDHEN, SYDVKM. This CDR3 is 16 amino acids long. Trimming left V 7 bases short and J 4 bases short, with 22 bases between. The CDR3 here is CASTKHRGGWITEAFF. CDR3 nucleotide sequence: TGTGCCAGCACCAAACATCGCGGGGGATGGATCACTGAAGCTTTCTTT.

This chain joins TRBV5-1 and TRBJ2-2; D ambiguous. V was shortened by 0 bases and J by 1 base, with 10 bases between the two germline ends. Per the germline V gene, CDR1 is SGHRS and CDR2 is YFSETQ. The length of the CDR3 is 16 residues. Here the CDR3 reads CASSLGLAQNTGELFF. The CDR3 DNA sequence: TGCGCCAGCAGCTTGGGTCTGGCACAGAACACCGGGGAGCTGTTTTTT.

This clone was observed a handful of times. This sequence joins TRBV6-1 and TRBJ2-7, with no clear D. The CDR3 has 17 residues. The V end was cut by 4 bases, the J end by 7 bases, with 26 bases between. CDR1 is MNHNS and CDR2 is SASEGT in the germline V gene. Written as DNA, the CDR3 is TGTGCCAGCAGTGGGGTCTTCGGTCCTGGGCCTTTGGGAGAGCAGTACTTC. This codes for CASSGVFGPGPLGEQYF.

This clone was seen a handful of times. This sequence joins TRBV7-2 and TRBJ1-1; D is undetermined. The CDR3 sequence is 14 residues long. The germline V and J ends were trimmed by 5 bases and 5 bases, with 15 bases remaining between them. CDR1 and CDR2 (germline): SGHTA, FQGNSA. The chain's CDR3 is CASSRPYSGTEAFF. The CDR3 DNA sequence: TGTGCCAGCAGCCGGCCGTATTCGGGAACTGAAGCTTTCTTT.

This chain joins TRBV6-1 and TRBJ2-7, with TRBD1 identical over 9 bases. With 4 bases clipped from V and 0 bases from J, the junction kept 4 bases outside the gene matches. CDR3 length: 15 residues. Germline CDR1 reads MNHNS; CDR2 reads SASEGT. In nucleotides, the CDR3 is TGTGCCAGCAGTGCGGGACAGGGCTTCTCCTACGAGCAGTACTTC. Residues: CASSAGQGFSYEQYF.

This rearrangement joins TRBV28 to TRBJ1-2, with a possible D match to TRBD1 (6 bases). The V gene's germline CDR1 is MDHEN and CDR2 SYDVKM. V lost 3 bases, J lost 8 bases, and 10 bases lay in between. The CDR3 consists of 12 residues. The CDR3 loop reads CASSFRGGGYTF. CDR3 DNA: TGTGCCAGCAGTTTTAGAGGGGGAGGCTACACCTTC.

The rearrangement joins TRBV18 to TRBJ1-1, with 8 bases lining up with TRBD1. This CDR3 spans 13 amino acids. J was trimmed by 6 bases and V by 4 bases; bases with no gene match: 4. The V gene's germline CDR1 is KGHSH and CDR2 LQKENI. The CDR3 DNA reads TGTGCCAGCTCACTGGACAGGGCAGCTGAAGCTTTCTTT. This encodes CASSLDRAAEAFF. The entire variable domain, with the rest obtained from reference TRBV18 and TRBJ1-1, is as follows: NAGVMQNPRHLVRRRGQEARLRCSPMKGHSHVYWYRQLPEEGLKFMVYLQKENIIDESGMPKERFSAEFPKEGPSILRIQQVVRGDSAAYFCASSLDRAAEAFFGQGTRLTVV.

DNA of the CDR3: TGCGCCAGCAGTGAGTCCCTGGTACAGGGCCCCAATCAGCCCCAGCATTTT. This encodes CASSESLVQGPNQPQHF. The V call is TRBV10-2, the J call TRBJ1-5; perhaps TRBD1 as D (6 bases). The CDR3 is 17 residues long. Per the germline V gene, CDR1 is WSHSY and CDR2 is SAAADI. Trimming pared 0 bases from V and 3 bases from J, leaving 15 bases between.

The V call is TRBV5-4, the J call TRBJ1-5; TRBD1 matches 8 bases. CDR1 SGHNT and CDR2 YYREEE come from the germline V gene (reference sequence). The CDR3 extends over 17 amino acids. V gave up 5 bases and J gave up 5 bases; unmatched junction bases: 15. CDR3: CASRFTSQGARYQPQHF. The CDR3 DNA reads as TGTGCCAGCAGGTTCACCTCGCAGGGGGCCCGCTATCAGCCCCAGCATTTT.